This is a list of T cell receptor beta chains from one sample in a study of beta chain features in type 1 diabetes. The protocol was immunoSEQ multiplex PCR, while the TCRdb copy is restricted to in-frame clones and leaves out a portion. Seen here are hundreds of thousands of clones, roughly a tenth observed once, and the top ten hold 1%. The sequenced material came from central memory CD4+ T cells from blood. The receptors were gathered from a man aged 25 to 40 with type 1 diabetes. The conserved cysteine and the conserved F or W are not part of the CDR3 here.

v_call,cdr3_aa
TRBV19,ASSVGVGLRTDTQY
TRBV10-1,ASSVRQGDTEAF
TRBV2,ASRGGGGEGGYYGYT
TRBV5-1,ASSSLSGTLEGGANVLT
TRBV2,ASSEGAGGPTDTQY
TRBV9,ASSVTSGLSMANTQY
TRBV7-2,ASSLTPYGYT
TRBV11-2,ASSLQGATEAF
TRBV20-1,SATSQAF
TRBV6-5,ASSLRTGDTEAF
TRBV27,ASKPSGGPPSGANVLT
TRBV11-2,ASSLQGEGYT
TRBV14,ASSQDASLAKNIQY
TRBV11-3,ASSFTGVTGETQY
TRBV6-6,ASREHRVSNEKLF
TRBV5-4,ASSLGARINTGELF
TRBV7-9,ASSLVPGGQETQY
TRBV6-1,ASSERGEGSPLH
TRBV18,ASSPEQGNYGYT
TRBV5-1,ASSVKWGADGYT
TRBV25-1,ASTSTASTDTQY
TRBV27,ASSFVPGQGTNQPQH
TRBV6-1,ASSELVGGSYGYT
TRBV6-1,ASGEAGVVHTQY
TRBV7-2,ASSFRHEQY
TRBV18,ASSPMAGEMNTEAF
TRBV7-2,ASSSYSGGARDTQY
TRBV2,ASKWQGSSYEQY
TRBV9,ASSPGQGANEQF
TRBV5-1,ASSPPRQGGTEAF
TRBV5-6,ASSPGPQPYEQY
TRBV9,ASSSRGGGQPQH
TRBV10-3,AISASTGAGEKLF
TRBV7-2,ASSRFDAGAAQF
TRBV11-2,ASTRPGQGSPGANVLT
TRBV4-3,ASSHGGSSGNTIY
TRBV25-1,ASKGGQGSNTGELF
TRBV6-1,ASSERPTAYEQY
TRBV21-1,ASSKKKGGTGELF
TRBV7-2,ASSLAAQAYEQY
TRBV7-2,ASSTGADTQY
TRBV10-3,AISEFREGGTQY
TRBV18,ASSPLGGTEAF
TRBV5-6,ASGPGLEIYEQY
TRBV23-1,ASSHSPRFGRNSNQPQH
TRBV10-3,AISTGDGYT
TRBV11-2,ASSLAMMEADTQY
TRBV6-1,AGSNSGGFGETQY
TRBV4-3,ASSQDSTDNQPQH
TRBV4-1,ASSMEGTGRETQY
TRBV7-2,ASSPQPPDTQY
TRBV7-9,ASSSGQSHSNEKLF
TRBV2,ASSEWGQETQY
TRBV6-5,ATSDSYTDTQY
TRBV6-5,ASSYSIQHYGYT